One sample yielded the 23 T cell receptor beta chains listed below, sequenced in a study of blood T cell repertoires in COVID-19. The assay was immunoSEQ multiplex PCR, and TCRdb's table has in-frame clones only and misses some. Of 150,000 to 200,000 clones in the sample, about 89% were seen once. Sequenced sample: peripheral blood. The receptors were sampled from a man in his 70s with acute or convalescent COVID-19.

The rearrangement uses TRBV6-5 and TRBJ2-5; 9 bases align to TRBD1. The germline V gene has CDR1 MNHEY and CDR2 SVGAGI. The ends lost 6 bases at V and 5 bases at J; junction bases unmatched: 10. This CDR3 has 15 amino acids. DNA of the CDR3: TGTGCCAGCAGGACAGGGGGTCCTTTTGAGGAGACCCAGTACTTC. Its translation is CASRTGGPFEETQYF.

This clone was observed a single time. The chain has TRBV6-5 and TRBJ1-6; 7 bases match TRBD1. Germline-derived CDR1 and CDR2 are MNHEY and SVGAGI. The J segment lost 7 bases and the V segment lost 8 bases, leaving 8 bases of the junction unmatched. The CDR3 totals 14 residues. CDR3 nucleotide sequence: TGTGCCAGCCGACGACAGGGAATAAATTCACCCCTCCACTTT. It codes for CASRRQGINSPLHF.

This rearrangement joins TRBV7-2 to TRBJ2-1; a weak D match, TRBD2 (5 bases). Germline V gene lookup returns CDR1 SGHTA and CDR2 FQGNSA. The CDR3 contains 14 residues. Trimming took off 9 bases at V and 1 base at J, with 13 bases between the two ends. The CDR3 protein is CARARPGSYNEQFF. CDR3 nucleotides: TGTGCCAGAGCCCGGCCGGGATCCTACAATGAGCAGTTCTTC.

CDR3 loop: CASSRIRTSGGYQETQYF. CDR3 nucleotide sequence: TGTGCCAGCAGCCGAATCCGGACTAGCGGGGGGTACCAAGAGACCCAGTACTTC. The chain has TRBV11-2 and TRBJ2-5, with 14 bases that match TRBD2. The V and J ends lost 5 bases and 0 bases, in that order; junction bases with no gene match: 8. Looked up from germline, CDR1 is SGHAT and CDR2 is FQNNGV. CDR3 length: 18 residues.

The J gene is TRBJ2-1, the V gene TRBV3-1 (or the pseudogene TRBV3-2), with unresolved D. Trimming removed 0 bases from V and 7 bases from J, with 7 bases in between. CDR1 is LGHDT and CDR2 is YNNKEL in the germline V gene (reference sequence). CDR3 length: 13 residues. The CDR3 DNA reads as TGTGCCAGCAGCCAAGAATGGCGGAATGAGCAGTTCTTC. As protein: CASSQEWRNEQFF.

The V and J genes are TRBV28 and TRBJ1-3; the D gene is possibly TRBD1 (5 bases). This CDR3 has 16 amino acids. The germline V gene encodes CDR1 MDHEN and CDR2 SYDVKM. Trimming took 6 bases from V and 0 from J, leaving 15 bases between them. The CDR3 DNA reads as TGTGCCAGCAGCTCCTCGAGCGACAGCTCTGGAAACACCATATATTTT. Amino acids: CASSSSSDSSGNTIYF.

This chain links TRBV5-1 with TRBJ1-1; D may be TRBD1 (5 bases). Germline V lookup: CDR1 SGHRS, CDR2 YFSETQ. This CDR3 contains 14 residues. Trimming removed 6 bases from V and 4 bases from J, with 16 bases in between. CDR3 region: CASKRTGGSTEAFF. The CDR3, as DNA: TGCGCCAGCAAAAGGACGGGGGGAAGCACTGAAGCTTTCTTT.

This clone was seen only once. The gene calls are TRBV20-1 and TRBJ2-5; D may be TRBD2 (6 bases). This CDR3 spans 11 amino acids. The germline CDR1 and CDR2 sequences are DFQATT and SNEGSKA (reference sequence). The CDR3 here is CTMDYRETQYF. The CDR3 DNA follows: TGCACTATGGACTATCGAGAGACCCAGTACTTC.

This chain joins TRBV2 and TRBJ2-3, with TRBD2 matching 9 bases. This CDR3 has 19 amino acids. The germline CDR1 and CDR2 sequences are SNHLY and FYNNEI. The V segment lost 3 bases and the J segment 1 base; nucleotides outside the gene matches: 14. The CDR3 loop is CASSDKAGGVGSGTDTQYF. The CDR3 DNA follows: TGTGCCAGCAGTGATAAGGCGGGAGGGGTCGGTTCTGGCACAGATACGCAGTATTTT.

The sample holds one count of this clone. The genes are TRBV11-2 and TRBJ2-4; 9 bases agree with TRBD1. Looked up from germline, CDR1 is SGHAT and CDR2 is FQNNGV. The CDR3 has 17 amino acids. J gave up 1 base and V 4 bases, and 8 bases lay outside the gene matches. The CDR3 protein is CASSSLQGARAKNIQYF. CDR3 DNA: TGTGCCAGCAGCTCCTTACAGGGGGCGCGGGCCAAAAACATTCAGTACTTC.

The rearrangement uses TRBV28 and TRBJ2-5; 7 nucleotides align to TRBD1. The CDR3 contains 14 residues. Per germline, CDR1 MDHEN and CDR2 SYDVKM. The V segment lost 8 bases and the J segment 1 base; nucleotides outside the gene matches: 7. The CDR3 DNA sequence: TGTGCCAGCGACAAGGGACAGTTCCAAGAGACCCAGTACTTC. This translates into CASDKGQFQETQYF.

The chain couples TRBV24-1 to TRBJ1-5; D not certain. The CDR3 is 12 amino acids. Germline loops: CDR1 KGHDR, CDR2 SFDVKD. The V gene lost 8 bases and the J gene lost 7 bases, with 11 bases spanning the gap. CDR3 nucleotide sequence: TGTGCCACCACTAGTGCGAGGCAGCCCCAGCATTTT. This encodes CATTSARQPQHF.

The V gene is TRBV2, the J gene TRBJ2-3, with TRBD2 identical over 14 bases. Germline CDR1 reads SNHLY; CDR2 reads FYNNEI. V was clipped by 6 bases and J by 8 bases; unmatched bases: 4. The length of the CDR3 is 14 residues. This CDR3 is CASRGLAGVGTQYF. In DNA, the CDR3 is TGTGCCAGCAGGGGACTAGCGGGAGTTGGTACGCAGTATTTT.

This sequence joins TRBV10-2 and TRBJ1-5; a possible D gene is TRBD1 (5 bases). V was trimmed by 0 bases and J by 3 bases, leaving 15 bases between them. Germline values: CDR1 WSHSY, CDR2 SAAADI. This CDR3 spans 17 amino acids. In DNA, the CDR3 is TGCGCCAGCAGTGAGTCGAGTGCGTACAGGTTCAATCAGCCCCAGCATTTT. It specifies CASSESSAYRFNQPQHF.

This clone was seen only once. V gene TRBV7-2 combines with J gene TRBJ2-7; D might be TRBD2 (6 bases). Trimming removed 5 bases at V and 0 bases at J, with 14 bases between. The CDR3 loop spans 15 amino acids. The V gene's germline CDR1 is SGHTA and CDR2 FQGNSA. CDR3 protein: CASSPDYLRSYEQYF. CDR3 coding DNA: TGTGCCAGCAGCCCGGACTACCTACGCTCCTACGAGCAGTACTTC.

The rearrangement links TRBV9 to TRBJ2-5, with 14 bases lining up with TRBD2. V trimming: 0 bases; J trimming: 4 bases; junction bases outside the gene matches: 11. Per germline, CDR1 SGDLS and CDR2 YYNGEE. The CDR3 has 19 amino acids. The CDR3 is CASSVVGLAGGGYGETQYF. In nucleotides, the CDR3 is TGTGCCAGCAGCGTAGTAGGACTAGCGGGAGGTGGGTACGGAGAGACCCAGTACTTC.

The chain joins TRBV19 to TRBJ1-1, with D possibly being TRBD1 (6 bases). The CDR3 is 14 amino acids. The germline V gene has CDR1 LNHDA and CDR2 SQIVND (reference sequence). Trimming stripped 8 bases from V and 4 bases from J, with 17 bases between. Written as DNA, the CDR3 is TGTGCCAGTCGCCACTATGGCAGGGGCACTGAAGCTTTCTTT. Translating gives CASRHYGRGTEAFF. Filled out from reference TRBV19 and TRBJ1-1, the complete variable domain reads DGGITQSPKYLFRKEGQNVTLSCEQNLNHDAMYWYRQDPGQGLRLIYYSQIVNDFQKGDIAEGYSVSREKKESFPLTVTSAQKNPTAFYLCASRHYGRGTEAFFGQGTRLTVV.

This sequence joins TRBV4-2 and TRBJ1-5; D perhaps matches TRBD1 (5 bases). Germline V CDR1 and CDR2: LGHNA, YNFKEQ. CDR3 length: 14 amino acids. The V end lost 2 bases, the J end lost 6 bases, and 11 bases lay between the germline ends. The CDR3 spells CASSQFSRGQPQHF. In DNA form, the CDR3 reads TGTGCCAGCAGCCAATTTTCTAGGGGTCAGCCCCAGCATTTT.

The V gene is TRBV4-3, the J gene TRBJ1-2; D is possibly TRBD1 (6 bases). This CDR3 is 17 amino acids long. V dropped 0 bases and J dropped 2 bases, with 16 bases sitting between them. The germline gives CDR1 LGHNA, CDR2 YSLEER. CDR3 sequence reads: CASSQDGGEGENYGYTF. The CDR3 coding sequence is TGCGCCAGCAGCCAAGATGGGGGAGAGGGGGAAAACTATGGCTACACCTTC.

The J gene is TRBJ1-2, the V gene TRBV30; D remains unclear. Germline values: CDR1 GTSNPN, CDR2 SVGIG (reference sequence). The CDR3 extends over 14 amino acids. Trimming took off 3 bases at V and 5 bases at J, with 16 bases between the two ends. The CDR3 DNA is TGTGCCTGGAGCCACACCCAGCGTTGGTATGGCTACACCTTC. It specifies CAWSHTQRWYGYTF.

The chain uses TRBV12-3 or TRBV12-4 and TRBJ1-1; the D gene is possibly TRBD1 (5 bases). V was cut by 3 bases and J by 4 bases, with 9 bases left in between. The CDR3 consists of 13 residues. The CDR3 sequence: CASSLGQATEAFF. CDR3 nucleotide sequence: TGTGCCAGCAGTTTGGGGCAGGCCACTGAAGCTTTCTTT.

V and J are TRBV28 and TRBJ1-2, with D perhaps matching TRBD1 (6 bases). This CDR3 is built from 14 residues. The germline CDR1 and CDR2 sequences are MDHEN and SYDVKM. V gave up 5 bases and J gave up 3 bases, with 13 bases separating them. In DNA, the CDR3 is TGTGCCAGCAGTCAGTCGAGGGGGTACTATGGCTACACCTTC. As protein: CASSQSRGYYGYTF.

The chain employs TRBV6-5 and TRBJ1-6; no definite D call. V was shortened by 6 bases and J by 8 bases, with 11 bases between the two germline ends. There are 13 residues in the CDR3. Germline CDR1 MNHEY, CDR2 SVGAGI. The CDR3 spells CASRTREHSPLHF. The CDR3 region has the DNA TGTGCCAGCAGGACCCGGGAGCATTCACCCCTCCACTTT.